A single sample gave rise to the 5 T cell receptor beta chains below, sequenced in a study of blood T cell repertoires in COVID-19. Data came from immunoSEQ multiplex PCR; TCRdb stores just in-frame clones and leaves some out. The sample shows a few hundred thousand clones, approximately 85% of them seen only once. The sequencing input was PBMCs or T cells enriched from blood (not recorded which). The receptors were gathered from a woman in her forties or fifties who had been exposed to COVID-19.

This chain connects TRBV4-2 to TRBJ2-3; 12 nucleotides match TRBD2. The germline V gene has CDR1 LGHNA and CDR2 YNFKEQ. Germline trimming cut 0 bases from V and 5 bases from J; bases unmatched to any gene: 6. This CDR3 has 17 residues. CDR3 residues: CASSQEGLAGLGDTQYF. The CDR3 nucleotides are TGTGCCAGCAGCCAAGAGGGACTAGCGGGTTTGGGAGATACGCAGTATTTT.

The chain combines TRBV15 with TRBJ1-1; perhaps TRBD1 as D (6 bases). This CDR3 has 12 residues. Trimming took off 3 bases at V and 11 bases at J, with 13 bases between the two ends. Germline-derived CDR1 and CDR2 are LNHNV and YYDKDF (reference sequence). CDR3: CATSSLQGTAFF. CDR3 in DNA: TGTGCCACCAGCAGCTTACAGGGTACGGCTTTCTTT.

Concerning this clone itself: Other DNA sequences in the same sample also yield this CDR3. This chain uses TRBV5-1 with TRBJ1-1; a possible D gene is TRBD1 (6 bases). The V end lost 0 bases, the J end lost 5 bases, and 8 bases lay between the germline ends. Germline V lookup: CDR1 SGHRS, CDR2 YFSETQ. The CDR3 extends over 13 amino acids. The CDR3 bases are TGCGCCAGCAGCTTGGAAGGGGGAACTGAAGCTTTCTTT. Its translation is CASSLEGGTEAFF.

The chain combines TRBV7-2 with TRBJ1-2; D perhaps matches TRBD1 (5 bases). The germline V gene encodes CDR1 SGHTA and CDR2 FQGNSA. This CDR3 spans 14 amino acids. The V end lost 2 bases, the J end lost 4 bases, and 11 bases lay between the germline ends. The CDR3 DNA sequence: TGTGCCAGCAGCTTACAGGGAGGGAGCTATGGCTACACCTTC. This translates into CASSLQGGSYGYTF.

The chain has TRBV19 and TRBJ2-7; D not certain. This CDR3 has 13 amino acids. V was clipped by 4 bases and J by 2 bases, with 9 bases between them. The germline V gene has CDR1 LNHDA and CDR2 SQIVND (reference sequence). In nucleotides, the CDR3 is TGTGCCAGTAGTAGCTACGCGGCCTACGAGCAGTACTTC. This gives the protein CASSSYAAYEQYF.